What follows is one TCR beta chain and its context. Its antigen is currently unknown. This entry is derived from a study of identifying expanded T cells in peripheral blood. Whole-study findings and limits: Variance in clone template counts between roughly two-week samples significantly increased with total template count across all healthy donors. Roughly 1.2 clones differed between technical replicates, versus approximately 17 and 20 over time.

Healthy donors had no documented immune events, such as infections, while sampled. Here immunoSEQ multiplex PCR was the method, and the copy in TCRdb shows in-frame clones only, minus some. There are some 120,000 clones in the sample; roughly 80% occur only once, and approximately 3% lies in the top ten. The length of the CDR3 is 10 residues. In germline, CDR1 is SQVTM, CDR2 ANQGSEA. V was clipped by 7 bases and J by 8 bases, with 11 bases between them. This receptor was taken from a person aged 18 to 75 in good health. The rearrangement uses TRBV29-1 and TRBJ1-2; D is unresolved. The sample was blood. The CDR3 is CSAITDGYTF. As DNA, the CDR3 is TGCAGCGCCATCACAGACGGCTACACCTTC. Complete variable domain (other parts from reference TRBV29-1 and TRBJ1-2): SAVISQKPSRDICQRGTSLTIQCQVDSQVTMMFWYRQQPGQSLTLIATANQGSEATYESGFVIDKFPISRPNLTFSTLTVSNMSPEDSSIYLCSAITDGYTFGSGTRLTVV.